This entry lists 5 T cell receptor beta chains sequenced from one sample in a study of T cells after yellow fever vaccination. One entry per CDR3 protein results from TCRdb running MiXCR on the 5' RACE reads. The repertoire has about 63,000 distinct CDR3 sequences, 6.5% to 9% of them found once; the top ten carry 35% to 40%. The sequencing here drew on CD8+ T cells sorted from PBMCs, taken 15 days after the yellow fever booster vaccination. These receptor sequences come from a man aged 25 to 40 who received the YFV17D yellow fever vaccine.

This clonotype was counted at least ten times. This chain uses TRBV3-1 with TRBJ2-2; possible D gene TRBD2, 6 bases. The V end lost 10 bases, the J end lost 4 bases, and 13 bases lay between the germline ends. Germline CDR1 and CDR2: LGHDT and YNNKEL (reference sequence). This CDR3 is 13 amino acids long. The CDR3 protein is CATLGGSTGELFF. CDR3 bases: TGTGCCACCCTGGGGGGATCCACCGGGGAGCTGTTTTTT. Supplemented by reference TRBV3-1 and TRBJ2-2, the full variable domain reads DTAVSQTPKYLVTQMGNDKSIKCEQNLGHDTMYWYKQDSKKFLKIMFSYNNKELIINETVPNRFSPKSPDKAHLNLHINSLELGDSAVYFCATLGGSTGELFFGEGSRLTVL.

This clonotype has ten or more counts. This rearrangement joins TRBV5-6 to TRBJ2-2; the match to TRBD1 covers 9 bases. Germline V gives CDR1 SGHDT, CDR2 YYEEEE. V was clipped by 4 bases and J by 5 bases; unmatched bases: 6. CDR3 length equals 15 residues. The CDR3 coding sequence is TGTGCCAGCAGCCCGGACAGGGGTGCGACCGGGGAGCTGTTTTTT. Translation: CASSPDRGATGELFF.

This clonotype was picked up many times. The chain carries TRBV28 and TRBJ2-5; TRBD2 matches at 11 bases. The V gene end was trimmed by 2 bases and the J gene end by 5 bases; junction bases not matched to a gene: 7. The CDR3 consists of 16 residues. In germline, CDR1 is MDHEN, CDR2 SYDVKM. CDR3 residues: CASSLLAGGPGETQYF. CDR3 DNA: TGTGCCAGCAGTTTACTAGCGGGAGGACCCGGGGAGACCCAGTACTTC.

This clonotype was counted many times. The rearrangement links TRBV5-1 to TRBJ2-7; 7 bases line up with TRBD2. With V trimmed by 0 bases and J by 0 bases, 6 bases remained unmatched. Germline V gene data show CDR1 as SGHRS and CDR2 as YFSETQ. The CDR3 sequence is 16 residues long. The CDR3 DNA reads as TGCGCCAGCAGCTTGGCTACCAGCGGGAACTCCTACGAGCAGTACTTC. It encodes CASSLATSGNSYEQYF.

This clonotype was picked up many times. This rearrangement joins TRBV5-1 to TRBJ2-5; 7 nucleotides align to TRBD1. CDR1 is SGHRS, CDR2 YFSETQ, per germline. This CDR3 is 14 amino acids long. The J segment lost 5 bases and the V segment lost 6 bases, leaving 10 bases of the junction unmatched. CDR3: CASNQGGALETQYF. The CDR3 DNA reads TGCGCCAGCAACCAAGGGGGCGCGTTGGAGACCCAGTACTTC.